The 16 T cell receptor beta chains below were found in one sample sequenced in a study of response to subunit inactivated influenza vaccine. TCRdb reprocessed the RT-PCR reads with MiXCR, giving one entry per CDR3 protein. The sample shows 450,000 to 500,000 distinct CDR3 sequences, about 10% of them seen only once. The input for sequencing was PBMCs from blood, taken 40 to 50 days after vaccination. Receptors were obtained from a man in his fifties or sixties who received an inactivated influenza vaccine.

This clonotype was seen ten or more times. The rearrangement joins TRBV6-5 to TRBJ2-2; 12 bases match TRBD1. Germline-derived CDR1 and CDR2 are MNHEY and SVGAGI. This CDR3 has 19 residues. The junction had 13 bases not matched to a gene; V was cut back by 2 bases and J by 6 bases. For the CDR3, the DNA is TGTGCCAGCAGTTACAGGGACAGGGGGCAGATAGATTACGCCGGGGAGCTGTTTTTT. It codes for CASSYRDRGQIDYAGELFF.

The chain joins TRBV4-1 to TRBJ2-2; possibly TRBD1 or TRBD2 for D (6 bases each). V shed 0 bases and J shed 7 bases, with 15 bases lying between them. In germline, CDR1 is MGHRA, CDR2 YSYEKL. This CDR3 spans 16 amino acids. The DNA for the CDR3 is TGCGCCAGCAGCCAAGACGGATTCGGGGGCCACGGGGAGCTGTTTTTT. Residues: CASSQDGFGGHGELFF.

The chain is built from TRBV24-1 and TRBJ2-2; a possible D gene is TRBD2 (5 bases). V lost 9 bases and J 6 bases, leaving 16 bases between the germline ends. The CDR3 consists of 14 residues. Per germline, CDR1 KGHDR and CDR2 SFDVKD. CDR3 DNA: TGTGCCACCTCAATCTCTAGCCGCGCCGGGGAGCTGTTTTTT. Amino acids: CATSISSRAGELFF.

The table lists this clonotype with a few counts. The chain uses TRBV10-3 and TRBJ2-1; D is ambiguous. Germline CDR1 is ENHRY and CDR2 is SYGVKD. The CDR3 runs 11 residues. Trimming pared 7 bases from V and 4 bases from J, leaving 5 bases between. In nucleotides, the CDR3 is TGTGCCATCATGGTGTACAATGAGCAGTTCTTC. This gives the protein CAIMVYNEQFF.

This clonotype was detected a few times. The chain joins TRBV10-3 to TRBJ2-5, with 8 bases identical to TRBD1. Trimming at V came to 3 bases and at J to 5 bases, leaving 14 bases not matched to a gene. CDR3 length: 17 amino acids. Germline V gene data show CDR1 as ENHRY and CDR2 as SYGVKD. The CDR3 nucleotides are TGTGCCATCAGTGACCACGAAAGACAGGGGAAGCGGGAGACCCAGTACTTC. Translated: CAISDHERQGKRETQYF.

This clonotype has more than one count but fewer than ten. The chain joins TRBV6-2 or TRBV6-3 to TRBJ2-7; D is undetermined. The CDR3 is 13 amino acids. Trimming left V 0 bases short and J 7 bases short, with 10 bases between. Germline V gene lookup returns CDR1 MNHEY and CDR2 SVGEGT. The CDR3 nucleotides read TGTGCCAGCAGTTACTCCGGGCTTGGTGAGCAGTACTTC. Translated, it gives CASSYSGLGEQYF.

This clonotype was seen repeatedly, ten times or more. The chain recombines TRBV4-3 with TRBJ2-7; the match to TRBD2 covers 10 bases. The CDR3 loop spans 16 amino acids. V was clipped by 3 bases and J by 2 bases; unmatched bases: 7. Germline CDR1 reads LGHNA; CDR2 reads YSLEER. Here the CDR3 DNA reads TGCGCCAGCAGCCACAGGTTAGCGGGAGGCCCCTACGAGCAGTACTTC. It translates to CASSHRLAGGPYEQYF.

The chain employs TRBV5-1 and TRBJ2-7, with TRBD2 identical over 8 bases. Per the germline V gene, CDR1 is SGHRS and CDR2 is YFSETQ. Trimming took 4 bases from V and 2 from J; bases not matched to a gene: 8. This CDR3 spans 15 amino acids. CDR3 bases: TGCGCCAGCAGCCCAACGGGGGGGGTGACCTACGAGCAGTACTTC. Protein: CASSPTGGVTYEQYF.

This clonotype was seen only a few times. The chain employs TRBV6-1 and TRBJ2-3; D ambiguous. CDR1 MNHNS and CDR2 SASEGT come from the germline V gene. This CDR3 has 13 residues. Trimming took off 7 bases at V and 3 bases at J, with 11 bases between the two ends. The CDR3 sequence is CASTSYPTDTQYF. CDR3 in DNA: TGTGCCAGCACTAGTTACCCGACAGATACGCAGTATTTT.

In this sample, this clonotype turned up many times. The V gene is TRBV12-3 or TRBV12-4, the J gene TRBJ2-5; D gene uncertain. The CDR3 has 16 amino acids. With 5 bases removed from V and 1 base from J, the gap between germline ends came to 17 bases. The CDR3 region has the DNA TGTGCCAGCAGTCTGGACCGTTTCCAAGTCCAAGAGACCCAGTACTTC. It specifies CASSLDRFQVQETQYF.

The chain employs TRBV2 and TRBJ2-1, with D hard to call. The germline CDR1 and CDR2 sequences are SNHLY and FYNNEI. V lost 6 bases and J 12 bases, leaving 12 bases between the germline ends. The CDR3 sequence is 11 residues long. The CDR3 reads CASRLDSRQFF. The CDR3 DNA follows: TGTGCCAGCAGGTTGGATAGCAGGCAGTTCTTC. The full variable domain, rest sourced from reference TRBV2 and TRBJ2-1, is EPEVTQTPSHQVTQMGQEVILRCVPISNHLYFYWYRQILGQKVEFLVSFYNNEISEKSEIFDDQFSVERPDGSNFTLKIRSTKLEDSAMYFCASRLDSRQFFGPGTRLTVL.

This clonotype was found a few times. The chain couples TRBV12-3 or TRBV12-4 to TRBJ2-7; 9 positions match TRBD2. This CDR3 spans 17 amino acids. Trimming at V came to 3 bases and at J to 2 bases, leaving 11 bases not matched to a gene. The CDR3 here is CASSFVLAGYPTYEQYF. The DNA of the CDR3 is TGTGCCAGCAGTTTCGTCCTAGCGGGGTACCCCACCTACGAGCAGTACTTC.

This clonotype occurred a few times. The V call is TRBV12-3 or TRBV12-4, the J call TRBJ2-1, with D unclear. This CDR3 comprises 14 residues. Deletions cut 5 bases from V and 0 bases from J, with 8 bases between. The CDR3 region has the DNA TGTGCCAGCAGTATCCATAGCTCCTACAATGAGCAGTTCTTC. Translation gives CASSIHSSYNEQFF.

The table lists this clonotype with many counts. The rearrangement links TRBV12-3 or TRBV12-4 to TRBJ2-7; TRBD1 matches at 7 bases. The CDR3 consists of 14 residues. The ends lost 0 bases at V and 12 bases at J; junction bases unmatched: 11. CDR3 DNA: TGTGCCAGCAGTTTAGCCTCAAGACAGGGCGAGGCGTACTTC. As protein: CASSLASRQGEAYF.

This clonotype was seen a few times. The rearrangement links TRBV28 to TRBJ2-3; TRBD2 agrees at 7 bases. V lost 3 bases to trimming and J lost 4 bases; unmatched junction nucleotides: 7. The CDR3 has 15 amino acids. CDR1 is MDHEN and CDR2 is SYDVKM in the germline V gene. As DNA, the CDR3 is TGTGCCAGCAGTTTGGGAGGGCAGGGAGCAGATACGCAGTATTTT. Its translation: CASSLGGQGADTQYF.

This chain links TRBV20-1 with TRBJ2-3, with 7 bases identical to TRBD2. Germline trimming cut 6 bases from V and 9 bases from J; bases unmatched to any gene: 9. Germline V CDR1 and CDR2: DFQATT, SNEGSKA (reference sequence). This CDR3 is 12 amino acids long. The CDR3 DNA is TGCAGTGCAAAAATGGGGGGGTACACGCAGTATTTT. It is translated as CSAKMGGYTQYF.